This T cell receptor beta chain came from a study of CD8 T cells in Susac syndrome (dated by TCRdb to 2018 to 2020). Notes on the research overall: Among the sequenced Susac syndrome patients, more than five had clinically active disease and under 10 were in clinical remission. At the time of blood withdrawal, Susac syndrome patients were either therapy-naive, taking corticosteroids (with some also receiving IVIg), or on IVIg alone. The study used repertoire sequencing to test whether antigen drove CD8+ T cell activation and differentiation in Susac syndrome.

The CDR1 and CDR2 encoded by the germline V gene are ENHRY and SYGVKD. Inclusive of the bounding cysteine and phenylalanine, the CDR3 is 13 residues long. Only CDR3 DNA is held: 39 bases, read in frame from base 1. V sheds 3 bases and J sheds 8 bases, leaving 13 bases between their ends. High-throughput TCR beta sequencing profiled peripheral blood CD8+ and CD4+ T cells from healthy donors, Susac syndrome patients and multiple sclerosis patients. Susac syndrome patients met recently defined diagnostic criteria for definite or probable disease. Bulk CD8+ and CD4+ T cells were purified by magnetic negative isolation, whereas CD8+ TEMRA cells were enriched by FACS. Blood was collected in EDTA tubes and processed within 24 hours, with PBMCs isolated through density gradient centrifugation. PBMCs destined for TCR sequencing were cryopreserved in liquid nitrogen and later thawed in a 37 °C water bath. The sorted or isolated CD4+, CD8+ and CD8+ TEMRA cells had a purity of 90% or higher.

The investigation overall reported the following: The study acknowledged that relatively few individuals were included in the TCR sequencing and HLA analysis. No clonal expansion was detected in the CD4+ T cell repertoire of Susac syndrome patients.

On this clonotype: It has no known antigen specificity. The input lacks base qualities; no much larger clone sits a single base away.

RNA was extracted using the RNeasy kit, and about 0.5 to 1 microgram was reverse transcribed with random hexamers. The immunoSEQ multiplex PCR assay, covering 54 Vbeta and 13 Jbeta segments, was used to amplify TCR beta CDR3 regions. PCR amplification bias was corrected using a synthetic template baseline for primer optimization and computational correction. Per the original workflow: Reads were annotated to V, D and J genes according to IMGT and were analyzed with immunoSEQ Analyzer, with only productive sequences retained. Clonality was computed as one minus Shannon entropy normalized by log2 of the number of productive unique sequences. For each patient and control, public and private clones were evaluated among the 100 most prevalent clones. A clone was defined as Susac-specific if it was absent from the healthy and MS cohorts, from over a thousand published viral clones and from other ImmuneACCESS disease sequences. The public reads were quality trimmed at Q25 with fastp and then assembled into clones with MiXCR by TCRdb, keeping productive beta chains. Duplicate CDR3 protein sequences are folded into a single record with the most common DNA and genes. TCRdb, rather than the study authors, made the V and J calls. The sample includes over 130,000 distinct CDR3 sequences, with about 95% observed a single time. The ten most abundant clones make up approximately 0.13% of the sample.

The chain employs TRBV10-3 and TRBJ1-2; the D gene assignment is ambiguous. The sequenced sample was CD4+ T cells from PBMCs. The TCR comes from a human donor with Susac syndrome. The CDR3 protein sequence reads: CAISDYSDTGYTF. The nucleotide sequence is TGTGCCATCAGTGACTATTCGGATACAGGCTACACCTTC.